Listed below are T cell receptor beta chains from one sample, sequenced in a study of radiotherapy plus CTLA-4 blockade in lung cancer. The protocol was immunoSEQ multiplex PCR, while the TCRdb copy is restricted to in-frame clones and leaves out a portion. The repertoire holds tens of thousands of clones, with about 71% as singletons. The sequencing here drew on peripheral blood, taken from a patient treated with radiotherapy plus ipilimumab. The receptors stem from a human donor with non-small cell lung cancer whose response to radiotherapy plus ipilimumab could not be evaluated. Each CDR3 is given with its conserved first and last residue. D genes are given only for firm matches. Rows may omit the clone size; those that give it use once, few, many or a size class.

J | D | size | V | DNA | CDR3
TRBJ1-3 | . | few | TRBV19 | TGTGCCAGCGGACGGGGGGCGCGGGGAAACACCATATATTTT | CASGRGARGNTIYF
TRBJ2-7 | . | . | TRBV7-9 | TGTGCCAGCAGCTTCACAGCGGCAGGGGATGGCTACGAGCAGTACTTC | CASSFTAAGDGYEQYF
TRBJ2-5 | TRBD2 | medium-sized | TRBV5-1 | TGCGCCAGCAGCCCCAGCCCTCTAGCGGGAGGGCGGGAGACCCAGTACTTC | CASSPSPLAGGRETQYF
TRBJ1-5 | . | . | TRBV7-2 | TGTGCCAGCAGCTCGGGGGGGGGTCAGCCCCAGCATTTT | CASSSGGGQPQHF
TRBJ2-5 | TRBD1 | . | TRBV7-9 | TGTGCCAGCAGCTTATACTTACAGGGGAGAAAAGAGACCCAGTACTTC | CASSLYLQGRKETQYF
TRBJ2-1 | . | . | TRBV5-1 | TGCGCCAGCAGCTTGGGAGGGCCCAATGAGCAGTTCTTC | CASSLGGPNEQFF
TRBJ1-2 | . | few | TRBV7-9 | TGTGCCAGCAGCAAATTAAACTATGGCTACACCTTC | CASSKLNYGYTF
TRBJ1-5 | . | . | TRBV12-1 | TGTGCCAGCAGCTTTGCCACCGGGGGGGAAGGACAGCCCCAGCATTTT | CASSFATGGEGQPQHF
TRBJ2-3 | TRBD2 | . | TRBV7-3 | TGTGCCAGCAGCCGCGGGGGAGGTCCAGATACGCAGTATTTT | CASSRGGGPDTQYF
TRBJ1-1 | . | . | TRBV7-9 | TGTGCCAGCAGGTACGGACAGCAACCTGAAGCTTTCTTT | CASRYGQQPEAFF